This T cell receptor beta chain was sequenced during a study of cytomegalovirus exposure and HLA in healthy donors. Primers for the PCR totalled 60 Vbeta and 13 Jbeta. Profiling relied on immunoSEQ multiplex PCR, and the TCRdb table lists in-frame clones only, not all of them. Among some 170,000 clones, roughly 79% were seen once, and the ten largest hold roughly 1%. There are 16 residues in the CDR3. Germline V CDR1 and CDR2: SEHNR, FQNEAQ (reference sequence). Trimming took 1 base from V and 4 from J, leaving 16 bases between them. The TCR comes from a woman aged 35 to 49 in good health and CMV-seronegative. The chain links TRBV7-9 to TRBJ1-2, with D possibly being TRBD1 (6 bases). The specimen sequenced was PBMCs. CDR3 coding DNA: TGTGCCAGCAGCTTAGGGCAGGGGAAGCCTCCCTATGGCTACACCTTC. It translates to CASSLGQGKPPYGYTF.